This T cell receptor (beta chain) emerged from a study of shared clonotypes between healthy human individuals. For the study at large: Each donor's CD8 memory used one plate, CD8 naive two, each CD4 subset three.

Sequencing used immunoSEQ multiplex PCR; TCRdb keeps in-frame clones, though not all of them. The sample carries approximately 350,000 clones, approximately 97% recorded once. Study-level points and caveats: Generation probabilities of non-shared clonotypes were lower (relative to those shared by all four donors). Enrolling few donors narrowed the genetic and exposure-history diversity that was represented.

For this clone: As yet, its antigen is unknown.

All donors qualified as healthy HIV-negative adults and had experienced no recent acute infections or vaccinations. The CDR3 has 14 residues. The V end lost 0 bases, the J end lost 0 bases, and 6 bases lay between the germline ends. The germline CDR1 and CDR2 sequences are SGHVS and FNYEAQ. The chain couples TRBV7-6 to TRBJ2-7; D is uncertain. The clonotype originates from a man aged 25-40 years in good health. The sequenced sample was memory CD8+ T cells sorted from blood. Subset indicated: CD45RO+ cells pooled with CCR7-negative TemRA cells. The CDR3, as DNA: TGTGCCAGCAGCTTAGCCGGGCCCTCCTACGAGCAGTACTTC. Residues: CASSLAGPSYEQYF.